Detailed here is one T cell receptor beta chain. Its antigen is as yet unknown. The CDR3 has 14 amino acids. The source of the sample is a study of T cell clones after liver transplantation. Looking at the study overall: Liver transplant recipients had immunosuppression withdrawal attempted within 2 years. Graft-donor-reactive sequences were compared with third-party-reactive TCRbeta sequences from pre-transplant mixed lymphocyte reactions. Three of eight recipients were HCV-positive; others had non-autoimmune, non-viral indications. The study's findings and limits: The donor-reactive repertoire was only partly measurable in two subjects, lacking donor cells.

Sequencing used immunoSEQ multiplex PCR; TCRdb keeps in-frame clones, though not all of them. The sample records roughly 120,000 clones, 90% being singletons. The receptor comes from a human patient who received a liver transplant. The graft donor may have contributed some T cells. The V call is TRBV21-1, the J call TRBJ2-7. TRBV21-1 is a pseudogene locus. The specimen comprised CD4+ T cells from blood, sampled 12 months after liver transplant. CDR3 sequence: CASSTTRLSYEQYF. In DNA form, the CDR3 reads TGTGCCAGCAGCACCACCCGGCTCTCCTACGAGCAGTACTTC.